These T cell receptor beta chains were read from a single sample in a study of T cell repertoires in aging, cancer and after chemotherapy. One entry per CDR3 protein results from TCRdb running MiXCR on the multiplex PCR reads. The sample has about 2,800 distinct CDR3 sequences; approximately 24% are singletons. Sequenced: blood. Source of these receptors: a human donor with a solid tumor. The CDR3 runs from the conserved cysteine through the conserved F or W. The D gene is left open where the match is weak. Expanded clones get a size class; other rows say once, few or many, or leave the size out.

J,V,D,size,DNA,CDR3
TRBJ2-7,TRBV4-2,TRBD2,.,TGTGCCAGCAGCCAAGGTGGGGCTAGCGGGAGACTGTCGACCTACGAGCAGTACTTC,CASSQGGASGRLSTYEQYF
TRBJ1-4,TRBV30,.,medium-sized,TGTGCCTGGAGTGTAATTAGGGAAAAACTGTTTTTT,CAWSVIREKLFF
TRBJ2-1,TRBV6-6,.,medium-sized,TGTGCCAGCAGTTACTCCGTGGGGGCGGGGTTCTACAATGAGCAGTTCTTC,CASSYSVGAGFYNEQFF
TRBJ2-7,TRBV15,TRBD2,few,TGTGCCACCAGCAGGCGGGGGTCCTACGAGCAGTACTTC,CATSRRGSYEQYF
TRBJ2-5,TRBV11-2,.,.,TGTGCCAGCAGCTTAGAGGGGGGTGAGCAGTACTTC,CASSLEGGEQYF
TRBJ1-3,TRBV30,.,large,TGTGCCTGGCGGGGCTTCGTAAACACCATATATTTT,CAWRGFVNTIYF
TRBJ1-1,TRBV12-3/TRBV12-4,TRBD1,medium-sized,TGTGCCAGCAGTCGACAGGGCATGAACACTGAAGCTTTCTTT,CASSRQGMNTEAFF
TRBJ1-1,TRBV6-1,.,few,TGTGCCAGCACCGAAAATTCGTCGGGCAACACTGAAGCTTTCTTT,CASTENSSGNTEAFF
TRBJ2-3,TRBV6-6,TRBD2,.,TGTGCCAGCAGGGGGGGACTAGCGGGAGGGCCATTGTCGGAAGATACGCAGTATTTT,CASRGGLAGGPLSEDTQYF
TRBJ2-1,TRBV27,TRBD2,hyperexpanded,TGTGCCAGCAGCACCACTAGCGGGAGGGTCAATGAGCAGTTCTTC,CASSTTSGRVNEQFF
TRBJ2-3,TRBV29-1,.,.,TGCAGCGTTGTCGGGACTCTCACAGATACGCAGTATTTT,CSVVGTLTDTQYF
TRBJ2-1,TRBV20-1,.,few,TGCAGTGCTCTCCCACCGACCCGGCACGGTGAGCAGTTCTTC,CSALPPTRHGEQFF
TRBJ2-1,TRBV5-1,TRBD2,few,TGCGCCAGCAGCTTGCTAGCGGGAGGGCTTCTGGGCAATGAGCAGTTCTTC,CASSLLAGGLLGNEQFF
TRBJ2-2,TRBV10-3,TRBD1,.,TGTGCCTCCAAAGATCGGGACAGGGAGAGGACCGGGGAGCTGTTTTTT,CASKDRDRERTGELFF
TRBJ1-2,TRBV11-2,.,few,TGTGCCAGCAGCCCGGCTTCTAACTATGGCTACACCTTC,CASSPASNYGYTF
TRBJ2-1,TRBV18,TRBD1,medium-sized,TGTGCCAGCTCACCACCGGGGACAGGGCGGGGTGAGTTCTTC,CASSPPGTGRGEFF